The rows below give T cell receptor beta chains drawn from one sample of a study of blood T cell repertoires in COVID-19. Some clones are missing from TCRdb's copy, which holds only in-frame ones; the method was immunoSEQ multiplex PCR. Of roughly 62,000 clones listed, around 86% are singletons. The sequenced material came from peripheral blood. These TCRs come from a man aged 70 or older with acute or convalescent COVID-19. Each CDR3 is given with its conserved first and last residue.

TRBV12-5,TRBJ1-5,CASGLGTGNQPQHF
TRBV27,TRBJ1-1,CASSRPGQGSTEAFF
TRBV6-4,TRBJ2-5,CASSDSRGETQYF
TRBV19,TRBJ1-4,CASSTQGINEKLFF
TRBV7-9,TRBJ2-5,CASRGGLAGLETQYF
TRBV5-5,TRBJ2-7,CASSPSGRPTTARFTRQYF
TRBV2,TRBJ2-7,CASTQANEQYF
TRBV29-1,TRBJ1-4,CSVATGGKEKLFF
TRBV9,TRBJ2-5,CASSDGASNLETQYF
TRBV20-1,TRBJ2-3,CSAPTRGTQYF
TRBV3-1/TRBV3-2,TRBJ1-2,CASSDRGREYGYTF
TRBV4-1,TRBJ2-1,CASSQGRDLPTDYNEQFF
TRBV7-3,TRBJ2-1,CASSPSRETEQFF
TRBV5-4,TRBJ2-1,CASSLPGTKLVNEQFF
TRBV5-6,TRBJ2-3,CASSLGLAGGRTQYF
TRBV7-6,TRBJ1-4,CASSGTAKEKLFF
TRBV10-2,TRBJ1-3,CASMNRGRSGNTIYF
TRBV4-1,TRBJ1-1,CASSQDRDRGAFF
TRBV5-1,TRBJ2-7,CASSYNTGTAYEQYF
TRBV2,TRBJ1-3,CASSNGQLAGNTIYF
TRBV18,TRBJ2-5,CASSPNLPPTGETQYF
TRBV24-1,TRBJ2-1,CATSDSPTDYNEQFF
TRBV27,TRBJ1-5,CASTAGQGLGQPQHF
TRBV5-4,TRBJ1-4,CASSSGRDNEKLFF
TRBV19,TRBJ2-6,CASSVTGVGANVLTF
TRBV4-1,TRBJ2-7,CASSQVGSGDSYEQYF
TRBV20-1,TRBJ2-1,CSAVKSSQQFF
TRBV7-9,TRBJ2-6,CASSLVWVRGASGANVLTF
TRBV19,TRBJ2-3,CASRDSSTDTQYF
TRBV12-3/TRBV12-4,TRBJ1-1,CASSPKLVPEAFF
TRBV5-1,TRBJ2-1,CASSSMTSGGYNEQFF
TRBV7-9,TRBJ1-1,CASSIQGMNTEAFF
TRBV12-5,TRBJ1-1,CASGLVTRGSAEAFF
TRBV10-3,TRBJ2-2,CAIGGGGNSGELFF
TRBV28,TRBJ2-7,CASSLTGGIYEQYF
TRBV6-6,TRBJ1-2,CASSFVEQGYGYTF
TRBV19,TRBJ2-3,CASSIGASTDTQYF
TRBV6-5,TRBJ2-3,CASRPRGGGRDTQYF
TRBV6-5,TRBJ2-7,CASSKKAGPYEQYF
TRBV6-1,TRBJ2-5,CASSEALSKQYF
TRBV15,TRBJ2-1,CATSSEGAPNSEQFF
TRBV6-4,TRBJ2-1,CASSLTGSSYNEQFF
TRBV6-2/TRBV6-3,TRBJ2-2,CASSYSWQAANTGELFF
TRBV5-6,TRBJ2-7,CASSGTGLNSYEQYF
TRBV2,TRBJ2-5,CASTGRGGETQYF